This T cell receptor (beta chain) was sequenced for a study of blood T cells in healthy people across ages. V shed 6 bases, J shed 1 base, and the junction held 9 bases outside the gene matches. The length of the CDR3 is 16 residues. Germline V lookup: CDR1 DFQATT, CDR2 SNEGSKA (reference sequence). Healthy individuals of Caucasian origin from Russia, aged about 6 to 90, served as donors. This clonotype was observed a handful of times. The target antigen is unknown. With a J-beta primer mix and a sample-barcoded 5' primer, a second PCR ran roughly 6 to 11 cycles. A template-switch adaptor containing 12 random nucleotides labeled each cDNA molecule. TCRdb analysed the 5' RACE reads with MiXCR anew, one entry per CDR3 protein. This sample has about a million distinct CDR3 sequences, with just over 50% found just once. Study outcomes and limitations: Older individuals had lower TCR beta diversity per million T cells (the decline was roughly linear).

Source material: blood. V and J are TRBV20-1 and TRBJ2-5, with 12 bases matching TRBD2. This sequence originates from an older woman in good health. The CDR3: CSAPGLAGLFQETQYF. DNA for the CDR3: TGCAGTGCCCCGGGACTAGCGGGTCTTTTCCAAGAGACCCAGTACTTC.